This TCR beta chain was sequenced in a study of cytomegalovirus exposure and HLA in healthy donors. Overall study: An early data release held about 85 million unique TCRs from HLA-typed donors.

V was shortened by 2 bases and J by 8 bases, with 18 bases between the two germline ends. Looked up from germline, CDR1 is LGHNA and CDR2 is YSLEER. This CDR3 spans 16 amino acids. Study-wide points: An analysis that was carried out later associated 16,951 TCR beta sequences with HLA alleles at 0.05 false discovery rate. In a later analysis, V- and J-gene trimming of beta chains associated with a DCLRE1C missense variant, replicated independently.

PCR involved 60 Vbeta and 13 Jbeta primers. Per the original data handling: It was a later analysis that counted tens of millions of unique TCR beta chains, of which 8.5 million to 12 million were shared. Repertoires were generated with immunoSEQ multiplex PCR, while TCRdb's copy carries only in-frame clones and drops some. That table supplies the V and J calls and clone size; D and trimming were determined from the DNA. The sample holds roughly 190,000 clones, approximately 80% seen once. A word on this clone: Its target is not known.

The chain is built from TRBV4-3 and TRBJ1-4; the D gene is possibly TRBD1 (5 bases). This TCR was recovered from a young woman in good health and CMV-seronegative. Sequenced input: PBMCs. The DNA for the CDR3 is TGCGCCAGCAGCCAATTTCGCGAGGACATAAAGGAAAAACTGTTTTTT. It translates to CASSQFREDIKEKLFF.